The entry below describes one TCR beta chain. Germline CDR1 reads SQVTM; CDR2 reads ANQGSEA. V was clipped by 6 bases and J by 2 bases; unmatched bases: 14. The CDR3 runs to 17 residues. Amplified material comprised TCR beta CDR3 regions derived from RNA transcripts. Second-round multiplex PCR came after a first-round RT-PCR that employed HTBI primers. TCRdb reprocessed the multiplex PCR reads via MiXCR and lists one record per CDR3 protein. The profile shows about 740,000 distinct CDR3 sequences, approximately 40% of them singletons. The data were taken from a study of Graves' ophthalmopathy and Graves' hyperthyroidism.

The TCR sequence derives from an adult man with Graves' ophthalmopathy. This chain links TRBV29-1 with TRBJ2-2; 8 bases align to TRBD1. Sequencing used peripheral blood. The DNA of the CDR3 is TGCAGCGTCGAATACTCCTTAGACAGGGGAAACACCGGGGAGCTGTTTTTT. Residues: CSVEYSLDRGNTGELFF.